Following are 5 T cell receptor beta chains from one sample sequenced in a study of blood T cell repertoires in COVID-19. Sequencing was performed with immunoSEQ multiplex PCR; in TCRdb, only in-frame clones are kept and a portion is missing. The data contain roughly 200,000 clones, 70% to 90% of them seen just once; the ten biggest clones take up approximately 12%. Input material: peripheral blood. The receptors come from a woman between 18 and 29 years old who had recovered from COVID-19.

The chain is built from TRBV30 and TRBJ1-1; 7 positions agree with TRBD1. Germline CDR1 reads GTSNPN; CDR2 reads SVGIG (reference sequence). CDR3 size: 13 residues. Unmatched junction bases numbered 7, after V lost 5 bases and J lost 4 bases. The CDR3 DNA is TGTGCCTGGGAGACAGGGCGGGGCACTGAAGCTTTCTTT. Its protein is CAWETGRGTEAFF.

A note on this clone: An end of the junction differs from the germline gene, which may be a read error. The chain joins TRBV7-6 to TRBJ1-5; D is uncertain. Germline V CDR1 and CDR2: SGHVS, FNYEAQ. The CDR3 is made up of 13 amino acids. The CDR3 reads CTSSLDRGQPQHF. The CDR3 region has the DNA TGTACCAGCAGCTTAGATCGGGGTCAGCCCCAGCATTTT.

The rearrangement links TRBV5-1 to TRBJ1-3, with D possibly matching TRBD1 (6 bases). V was cut by 4 bases and J by 4 bases, with 15 bases left in between. The CDR3 contains 15 residues. Germline CDR1 reads SGHRS; CDR2 reads YFSETQ. CDR3 bases: TGCGCCAGCAGCACAAACAGGGCTTCAGGAAACACCATATATTTT. Translating it yields CASSTNRASGNTIYF.

V usage is TRBV29-1 and J usage is TRBJ2-1, with a weak D call TRBD2 (6 bases). Germline CDR1 and CDR2: SQVTM and ANQGSEA. V shed 3 bases and J shed 7 bases, with 16 bases lying between them. The CDR3 loop spans 14 amino acids. The CDR3 spells CSVDYSSSGNEQFF. Written as DNA, the CDR3 is TGCAGCGTTGACTACAGTTCAAGCGGGAATGAGCAGTTCTTC.

This chain uses TRBV19 with TRBJ1-1, with D hard to call. The ends were cut back, 5 bases at V and 3 bases at J, with 13 bases in the middle. CDR3 length equals 14 residues. Germline V gene data show CDR1 as LNHDA and CDR2 as SQIVND (reference sequence). CDR3 bases: TGTGCCAGTAGTGTCGAGGTCAGTTACACTGAAGCTTTCTTT. It encodes CASSVEVSYTEAFF.